This TCR beta chain was retrieved from a study of patients and donors after allogeneic stem cell transplantation. The CDR3 loop spans 12 amino acids. V lost 6 bases and J lost 10; bases outside the gene matches: 8. Germline loops: CDR1 ENHRY, CDR2 SYGVKD. This clonotype was picked up a small number of times. TCRdb redid the calling of the RT-PCR reads with MiXCR, one entry per CDR3 protein. The sample shows about 210,000 distinct CDR3 sequences, around 40% of them seen only once. This clonotype was obtained from a human donor who was either an allogeneic HSCT recipient or a stem cell or donor lymphocyte infusion donor (not recorded which). It is not recorded whose cells these are; they may come from a transplant donor. The rearrangement joins TRBV10-3 to TRBJ1-1; 7 positions match TRBD1. The sample comprised blood, either unsorted or a sorted T cell fraction (not recorded which). CDR3 coding DNA: TGTGCCATCAGGACAGGGTCAGACGGAGCTTTCTTT. This encodes CAIRTGSDGAFF.